This T cell receptor beta chain was retrieved from a study of CD8+ T cells in alopecia areata. Overall study findings and caveats: Possibly as an HLA-related effect, TCR sharing across patients appeared less clear than in mice.

cDNA serving as the sequencing template came from extracted, reverse transcribed RNA. TCRdb keeps only in-frame clones here, not all; method: immunoSEQ multiplex PCR. The profile shows 150,000 or so clones, around 87% of them singletons. To note about this clone: Its antigen is unknown.

This CDR3 contains 15 residues. The germline V gene has CDR1 SQVTM and CDR2 ANQGSEA. V trimming: 4 bases; J trimming: 0 bases; junction bases outside the gene matches: 7. This chain uses TRBV29-1 with TRBJ2-7, with TRBD1 matching 9 bases. The receptor's source is a human donor with alopecia areata. The sequences come from CD8+ T cells sorted from blood, collected at week 0. CDR3 in amino acids: CSVAIRDRVSYEQYF. CDR3 DNA sequence: TGCAGCGTTGCGATAAGGGACAGGGTCTCCTACGAGCAGTACTTC.